Given below is one T cell receptor beta chain in context. Libraries were prepared by immunoSEQ multiplex PCR; TCRdb keeps only in-frame clonotypes and omits some of them. The sample carries tens of thousands of clones, roughly 87% recorded once. This sample stems from a study of blood T cell repertoires in COVID-19. The J segment lost 3 bases and the V segment lost 6 bases, leaving 5 bases of the junction unmatched. The CDR3 has 14 amino acids. The germline V gene encodes CDR1 MNHEY and CDR2 SMNVEV (reference sequence). The clonotype originates from a human donor with active COVID-19. The donor label of this sample is uncertain. Source material: peripheral blood. This sequence joins TRBV27 and TRBJ2-3; TRBD2 aligns across 8 bases. DNA for the CDR3: TGTGCCAGCAGAACTAGCGGCCTGACAGATACGCAGTATTTT. Protein: CASRTSGLTDTQYF.